A single sample is the source of the 2 T cell receptor beta chains below, sequenced in a study of TIL therapy for anti-PD-1-resistant metastatic lung cancer. Specified time point: pre-treatment sample, taken before nivolumab and TIL therapy. The immunoSEQ assay was v3. Measured with immunoSEQ multiplex PCR; TCRdb has only the in-frame clones, and not every one. The repertoire holds 15,000 to 20,000 clones, with about 83% as singletons. Sample: blood, taken at baseline. These receptors were obtained from a person between 25 and 80 years old with non-small cell lung cancer.

This rearrangement joins TRBV30 to TRBJ1-4, with no clear D. This CDR3 region has 14 residues. V gave up 5 bases and J gave up 4 bases, with 14 bases separating them. CDR1 and CDR2 (germline): GTSNPN, SVGIG (reference sequence). CDR3 nucleotides: TGTGCCTGGGGTCCCGTGCTTCTTAATGAAAAACTGTTTTTT. It is translated as CAWGPVLLNEKLFF.

The rearrangement links TRBV5-4 to TRBJ1-4; 9 bases align to TRBD1. The length of the CDR3 is 14 residues. Trimming removed 4 bases from V and 8 bases from J; junction bases left unmatched: 6. Looked up from germline, CDR1 is SGHNT and CDR2 is YYREEE (reference sequence). The CDR3 loop reads CASSLQGAGEKLFF. CDR3 nucleotide sequence: TGTGCCAGCAGCCTACAGGGGGCAGGCGAAAAACTGTTTTTT.